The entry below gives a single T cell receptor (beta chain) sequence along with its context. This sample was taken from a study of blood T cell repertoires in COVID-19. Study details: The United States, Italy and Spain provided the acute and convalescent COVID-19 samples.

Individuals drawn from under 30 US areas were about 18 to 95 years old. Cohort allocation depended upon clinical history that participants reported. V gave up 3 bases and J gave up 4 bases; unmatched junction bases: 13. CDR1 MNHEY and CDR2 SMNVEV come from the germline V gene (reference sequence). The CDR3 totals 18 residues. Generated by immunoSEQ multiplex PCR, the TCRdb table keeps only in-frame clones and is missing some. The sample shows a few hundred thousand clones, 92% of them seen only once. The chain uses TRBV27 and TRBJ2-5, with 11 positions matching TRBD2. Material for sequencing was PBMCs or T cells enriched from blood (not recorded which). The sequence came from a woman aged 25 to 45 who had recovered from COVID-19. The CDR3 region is CASSFLGVAGGPGETQYF. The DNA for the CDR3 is TGTGCCAGCAGTTTCCTGGGGGTAGCGGGAGGGCCGGGAGAGACCCAGTACTTC.